This TCR beta chain was identified during a study of blood T cell repertoires in COVID-19. Across the study: Both acute and convalescent COVID-19 samples were obtained from the United States, Italy and Spain. The cDNA or gDNA used as material had been derived from T cells, B-cell-depleted T cells, or PBMCs.

The CDR3 extends over 18 amino acids. CDR1 and CDR2 from the germline V gene are LGHDT and YNNKEL (reference sequence). V was clipped by 5 bases and J by 0 bases, with 19 bases between them. This clone was seen just once. Patients in Seattle were enrolled during active infection, then followed longitudinally. In the original processing: It was from reference gene primer amplification that nucleated cell counts were estimated. TCRdb's copy holds only in-frame clones and misses some; the assay was immunoSEQ multiplex PCR. That table furnishes V, J and clone size, whereas the DNA furnished D and trimming. The data contain over 95,000 clones, 75% to 90% of them singletons.

Sequencing was carried out using peripheral blood. This receptor was obtained from a woman in her sixties or seventies with COVID-19, enrolled during active disease. This sequence joins TRBV3-1 (or the pseudogene TRBV3-2) and TRBJ1-4; perhaps TRBD1 as D (6 bases). This CDR3 reads CASSKVNRAIATNEKLFF. DNA for the CDR3: TGTGCCAGCAGCAAAGTAAACAGGGCGATTGCAACTAATGAAAAACTGTTTTTT.